This T cell receptor beta chain was recovered during a study of identical twins. A single record per CDR3 protein comes from TCRdb applying MiXCR to the 5' RACE reads. The sample shows about 900,000 distinct CDR3 sequences, 12% of them seen only once. Whole-study findings and limits: Monozygotic twin pairs showed more out-of-frame TCR alpha sharing than models estimated. One should note that invariant MAIT and iNKT cells could partly confound zero-insertion analyses.

The CDR3 is 17 residues long. The V end was cut by 1 base, the J end by 0 bases, with 13 bases between. Germline-derived CDR1 and CDR2 are LGHDT and YNNKEL (reference sequence). Comment on this clonotype: No antigen is known for it.

The same sample was also used in a study of yellow fever vaccine responses in identical twins.

The TCR sequence derives from a woman aged 18-29 years in good health. Sequenced material: PBMCs. The chain employs TRBV3-1 and TRBJ2-1; tentative D call: TRBD2 (6 bases). The CDR3 DNA follows: TGTGCCAGCAGCCAAGGAATAGCGGTGAGCTCCTACAATGAGCAGTTCTTC. Protein sequence: CASSQGIAVSSYNEQFF.